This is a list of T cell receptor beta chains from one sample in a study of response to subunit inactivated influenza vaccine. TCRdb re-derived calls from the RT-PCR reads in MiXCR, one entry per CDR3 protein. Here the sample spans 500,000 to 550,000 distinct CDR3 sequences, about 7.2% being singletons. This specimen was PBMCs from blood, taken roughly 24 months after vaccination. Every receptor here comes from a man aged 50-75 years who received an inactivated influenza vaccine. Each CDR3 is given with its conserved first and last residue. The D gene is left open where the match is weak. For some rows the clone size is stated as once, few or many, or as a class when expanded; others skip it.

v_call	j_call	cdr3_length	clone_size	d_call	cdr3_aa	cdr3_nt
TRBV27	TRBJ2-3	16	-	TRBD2	CASSPLAGPSTDTQYF	TGTGCCAGCAGTCCACTAGCGGGCCCTAGCACAGATACGCAGTATTTT
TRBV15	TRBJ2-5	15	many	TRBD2	CATSLGGVKEETQYF	TGTGCCACCAGCCTTGGGGGGGTCAAGGAAGAGACCCAGTACTTC
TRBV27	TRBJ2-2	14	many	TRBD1	CASRATGRTGELFF	TGTGCCAGCAGGGCGACAGGGCGCACCGGGGAGCTGTTTTTT
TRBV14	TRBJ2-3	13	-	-	CASSPDGRDTQYF	TGTGCCAGCAGCCCGGACGGAAGGGATACGCAGTATTTT
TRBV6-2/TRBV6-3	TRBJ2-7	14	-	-	CASSPGTYFDEQYF	TGTGCCAGCAGCCCCGGGACTTATTTCGACGAGCAGTACTTC
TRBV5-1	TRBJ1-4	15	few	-	CASSLEQATNEKLFF	TGCGCCAGCAGCTTGGAACAGGCAACTAATGAAAAACTGTTTTTT
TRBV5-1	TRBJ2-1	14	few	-	CASSLGLPYNERFF	TGCGCCAGCAGCTTGGGGTTACCCTACAATGAGCGGTTCTTC
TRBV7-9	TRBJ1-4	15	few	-	CASSPTGNRNEKLFF	TGTGCCAGCAGCCCCACAGGGAACAGAAATGAAAAACTGTTTTTT
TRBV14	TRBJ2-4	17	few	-	CASSQFGRGFSKNIQYF	TGTGCCAGCAGCCAGTTTGGCCGGGGGTTTTCCAAAAACATTCAGTACTTC
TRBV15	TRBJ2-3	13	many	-	CATSRRALDTQYF	TGTGCCACCAGCAGAAGGGCTTTAGATACGCAGTATTTT
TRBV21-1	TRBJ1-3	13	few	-	CASPGTPGNTIYF	TGTGCCAGTCCCGGGACACCTGGAAACACCATATATTTT
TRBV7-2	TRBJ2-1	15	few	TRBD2	CASSAPGLEYNEQFF	TGTGCCAGCAGCGCCCCGGGACTAGAGTACAATGAGCAGTTCTTC
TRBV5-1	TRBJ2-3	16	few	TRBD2	CASSLERLAGEDTQYF	TGCGCCAGCAGCTTGGAGCGACTAGCGGGGGAAGATACGCAGTATTTT
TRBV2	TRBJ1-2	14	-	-	CASRAGTSNYGYTF	TGTGCCAGCAGGGCCGGTACCTCAAACTATGGCTACACCTTC
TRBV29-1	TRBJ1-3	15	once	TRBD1	CSVQDRVDTGNTIYF	TGCAGCGTTCAGGACAGGGTTGATACTGGAAACACCATATATTTT
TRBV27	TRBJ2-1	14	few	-	CASSKQGLINEQFF	TGTGCCAGCAGTAAGCAGGGCCTAATTAATGAGCAGTTCTTC
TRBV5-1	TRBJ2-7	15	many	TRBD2	CASRPVGTISYEQYF	TGCGCCAGCAGACCCGTTGGGACTATCTCCTACGAGCAGTACTTC
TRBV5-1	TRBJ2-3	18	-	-	CASSDAYGGLARTDTQYF	TGCGCCAGCAGCGATGCTTACGGGGGACTGGCACGCACAGATACGCAGTATTTT
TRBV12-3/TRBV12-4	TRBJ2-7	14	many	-	CASTFSGGPREQYF	TGTGCCAGCACCTTTAGTGGGGGGCCGCGGGAGCAGTACTTC